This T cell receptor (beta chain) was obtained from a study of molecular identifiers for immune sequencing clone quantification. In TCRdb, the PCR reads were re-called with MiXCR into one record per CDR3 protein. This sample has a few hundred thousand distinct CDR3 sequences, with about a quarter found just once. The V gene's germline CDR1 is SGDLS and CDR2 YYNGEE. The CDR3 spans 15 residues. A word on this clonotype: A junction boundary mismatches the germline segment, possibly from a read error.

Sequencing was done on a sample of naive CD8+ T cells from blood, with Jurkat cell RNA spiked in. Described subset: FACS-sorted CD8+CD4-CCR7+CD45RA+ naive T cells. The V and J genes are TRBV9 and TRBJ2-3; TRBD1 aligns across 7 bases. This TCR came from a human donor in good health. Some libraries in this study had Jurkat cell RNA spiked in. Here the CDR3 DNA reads TGTGCCAGCGGCGTAGGGACAGCTAGCACAGATACGCAGTATTTT. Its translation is CASGVGTASTDTQYF.